What follows are 32 T cell receptor beta chains derived from one specimen sequenced in a study of Graves' ophthalmopathy and Graves' hyperthyroidism. RNA served as the template for amplifying TCR beta CDR3 regions. Second-round multiplex PCR followed a first-round RT-PCR using HTBI primers. In TCRdb, the multiplex PCR reads were re-called with MiXCR into one record per CDR3 protein. This sample has 1 million to 1.3 million distinct CDR3 sequences, with about 35% found just once. Source material: peripheral blood or thyroid tissue (not recorded which). The receptor source for this set is an adult man with Graves' hyperthyroidism.

Note on this clonotype: Because the CDR3's place on the DNA is in doubt, the DNA is left out and the CDR3 is given as listed by TCRdb. The chain employs TRBV15 and TRBJ1-5. Germline V gene lookup returns CDR1 LNHNV and CDR2 YYDKDF (reference sequence). The CDR3 is 23 amino acids in total, end residues counted. The CDR3 loop reads CATSRRGLAGIETQYFGRSSQHF.

This clonotype appeared many times. The genes are TRBV5-1 and TRBJ2-7; 9 nucleotides line up with TRBD2. The germline V gene has CDR1 SGHRS and CDR2 YFSETQ. J lost 3 bases, V lost 2 bases, and 3 bases had no gene match. The CDR3 consists of 14 residues. The CDR3 DNA reads TGCGCCAGCAGCTTCGGTAGCGGGGGCTACGAGCAGTACTTC. This encodes CASSFGSGGYEQYF.

This clonotype showed up many times. The gene calls are TRBV10-3 and TRBJ2-7; D is perhaps TRBD1 (6 bases). From germline, CDR1 is ENHRY and CDR2 SYGVKD. The germline V and J ends were trimmed by 3 bases and 2 bases, with 17 bases remaining between them. This CDR3 region has 16 residues. This chain's CDR3 is CAISESNRVPTYEQYF. The CDR3 DNA reads TGTGCCATCAGTGAATCTAACAGGGTCCCCACCTACGAGCAGTACTTC.

This clonotype was seen only a few times. V gene TRBV6-5 combines with J gene TRBJ1-4, with a tentative D call TRBD1 (6 bases). Germline V gene sequence: CDR1 MNHEY, CDR2 SVGAGI. Trimming cost V 6 bases and J 7 bases, with 18 bases left between them. The CDR3 is 15 amino acids. DNA for the CDR3: TGTGCCAGCAGCCACGGGGGGGCGCGGAGTGAAAAACTGTTTTTT. It translates to CASSHGGARSEKLFF.

About this clonotype itself: This sequence may be a read error, since a much larger clone differs from it by one base. The CDR3 loop reads CTSTEAFF. The CDR3 nucleotides are TGTACCAGCACTGAAGCTTTCTTT. V and J are TRBV2 and TRBJ1-1; D ambiguous. The CDR3 has 8 residues. Looked up from germline, CDR1 is SNHLY and CDR2 is FYNNEI.

The rearrangement joins TRBV7-9 to TRBJ2-5; 10 nucleotides match TRBD1. V shed 1 base, J shed 3 bases, and the junction held 5 bases outside the gene matches. Germline V gives CDR1 SEHNR, CDR2 FQNEAQ (reference sequence). The CDR3 extends over 16 amino acids. The CDR3 here is CASSLGAGTGEETQYF. Written as DNA, the CDR3 is TGTGCCAGCAGCTTAGGGGCCGGGACAGGGGAAGAGACCCAGTACTTC.

The chain uses TRBV25-1 and TRBJ2-5; D gene uncertain. Germline CDR1 and CDR2: MGHDK and SYGVNS. V lost 7 bases and J 0 bases, leaving 12 bases between the germline ends. This CDR3 has 14 residues. CDR3 DNA sequence: TGTGCCAGCACCCCCTCCGGGTACCAAGAGACCCAGTACTTC. It translates to CASTPSGYQETQYF.

The CDR3 coding sequence is TGTGCCAGCAGGAGACACGGACTAGCCCGCCAGTACTTC. Translation: CASRRHGLARQYF. The chain recombines TRBV12-3 or TRBV12-4 with TRBJ2-7; 8 bases are a match to TRBD2. V shed 6 bases and J 10 bases; nucleotides not matched to a gene: 11. The CDR3 has 13 amino acids.

This clonotype appeared many times. The chain has TRBV7-9 and TRBJ1-4, with D possibly matching TRBD1 (5 bases). V shed 6 bases and J shed 0 bases, with 20 bases lying between them. Germline assignment: CDR1 SEHNR and CDR2 FQNEAQ (reference sequence). The CDR3 consists of 18 residues. The CDR3 loop is CASRKGAGTLATNEKLFF. As DNA, the CDR3 is TGTGCCAGCAGGAAGGGCGCAGGGACGCTTGCAACTAATGAAAAACTGTTTTTT.

The chain links TRBV7-9 to TRBJ1-1, with D perhaps matching TRBD1 (6 bases). Trimming removed 6 bases from V and 5 bases from J, with 13 bases in between. Germline CDR1 reads SEHNR; CDR2 reads FQNEAQ (reference sequence). There are 13 residues in the CDR3. CDR3 region: CASRALTGTEAFF. The CDR3, as DNA: TGTGCCAGCAGAGCCTTAACAGGGACTGAAGCTTTCTTT. The full variable domain, with the rest looked up from reference TRBV7-9 and TRBJ1-1, is DTGVSQNPRHKITKRGQNVTFRCDPISEHNRLYWYRQTLGQGPEFLTYFQNEAQLEKSRLLSDRFSAERPKGSFSTLEIQRTEQGDSAMYLCASRALTGTEAFFGQGTRLTVV.

This clonotype showed up just once. The V and J genes are TRBV15 and TRBJ1-6; 8 nucleotides match TRBD1. The CDR3 is 19 residues long. Germline assignment: CDR1 LNHNV and CDR2 YYDKDF (reference sequence). J was trimmed by 8 bases and V by 2 bases; bases with no gene match: 17. Written as DNA, the CDR3 is TGTGCCACCAGCAGACCCCGAGACAGGGGTATTTTGGTAGATTCACCCCTCCACTTT. Translating it yields CATSRPRDRGILVDSPLHF.

The rearrangement joins TRBV7-8 to TRBJ2-5; D is ambiguous. The CDR3 contains 14 residues. Germline-derived CDR1 and CDR2 are SGHVS and FQNEAQ. Trimming left V 5 bases short and J 9 bases short, with 19 bases between. CDR3: CASSEEQSNQPQYF. The CDR3 DNA follows: TGTGCCAGCAGCGAGGAGCAGTCCAATCAGCCCCAGTACTTC.

This chain links TRBV19 with TRBJ1-1; no reliable D call. The CDR3 is 14 residues long. The germline V and J ends were trimmed by 7 bases and 1 base, with 13 bases remaining between them. Germline V CDR1 and CDR2: LNHDA, SQIVND (reference sequence). CDR3 loop: CASKFRNGNTEAFF. In DNA form, the CDR3 reads TGTGCCAGTAAGTTTAGGAACGGGAACACTGAAGCTTTCTTT.

The V call is TRBV7-9, the J call TRBJ2-5; a weak D match, TRBD1 (6 bases). Germline lookup yields CDR1 SEHNR and CDR2 FQNEAQ (reference sequence). CDR3 length equals 15 residues. V lost 5 bases and J lost 5, with 18 bases in between. For the CDR3, the DNA is TGTGCCAGCAGCAACAACAGGGACGCTCTGGAGACCCAGTACTTC. It translates to CASSNNRDALETQYF.

In its sample, this clonotype was seen many times. The chain has TRBV2 and TRBJ1-2; D gene unclear. With 2 bases removed from V and 8 bases from J, the gap between germline ends came to 12 bases. Per the germline V gene, CDR1 is SNHLY and CDR2 is FYNNEI. The CDR3 loop spans 13 amino acids. The CDR3 DNA reads TGTGCCAGCAGTGAATCACCAGCATTAGGCTACACCTTC. The encoded protein is CASSESPALGYTF.

This clonotype came up a few times. V is TRBV7-2 and J is TRBJ1-6; D is undetermined. The V gene lost 3 bases and the J gene lost 2 bases, with 14 bases spanning the gap. The CDR3 consists of 17 residues. Germline V lookup: CDR1 SGHTA, CDR2 FQGNSA. Here the CDR3 reads CASSLRAQAAYNSPLHF. CDR3 in DNA: TGTGCCAGCAGCTTGCGAGCCCAGGCGGCCTATAATTCACCCCTCCACTTT. The entire variable domain, with the rest obtained from reference TRBV7-2 and TRBJ1-6, is as follows: GAGVSQSPSNKVTEKGKDVELRCDPISGHTALYWYRQSLGQGLEFLIYFQGNSAPDKSGLPSDRFSAERTGGSVSTLTIQRTQQEDSAVYLCASSLRAQAAYNSPLHFGNGTRLTVT.

This clonotype was recorded once. The rearrangement joins TRBV29-1 to TRBJ1-2, with 7 bases identical to TRBD1. CDR3 length equals 12 residues. CDR1 is SQVTM, CDR2 ANQGSEA, per germline. The V and J ends lost 8 bases and 5 bases, in that order; junction bases with no gene match: 8. The CDR3 protein is CSFRDRSYGYTF. The CDR3 DNA reads as TGCAGCTTCAGGGACAGAAGTTATGGCTACACCTTC.

This clonotype came up many times. The J gene is TRBJ1-5, the V gene TRBV7-2; D gene ambiguous. Germline CDR1 and CDR2: SGHTA and FQGNSA. This CDR3 spans 15 amino acids. V was cut by 5 bases and J by 4 bases, with 15 bases left in between. The CDR3 loop is CASSMTPSSNQPQHF. The DNA for the CDR3 is TGTGCCAGCAGCATGACTCCTTCGTCTAATCAGCCCCAGCATTTT.

This clonotype came up many times. The chain joins TRBV7-9 to TRBJ2-5; D call uncertain. V shed 8 bases and J shed 5 bases, with 12 bases lying between them. Germline CDR1 reads SEHNR; CDR2 reads FQNEAQ (reference sequence). The CDR3 covers 12 residues. CDR3 amino acids: CASLRSLETQYF. CDR3 nucleotides: TGTGCCAGCCTCCGGAGTCTGGAGACCCAGTACTTC. Based on the CDR3 plus reference TRBV7-9 and TRBJ2-5, the full variable domain is DTGVSQNPRHKITKRGQNVTFRCDPISEHNRLYWYRQTLGQGPEFLTYFQNEAQLEKSRLLSDRFSAERPKGSFSTLEIQRTEQGDSAMYLCASLRSLETQYFGPGTRLLVL.

This clonotype was found a few times. V and J are TRBV19 and TRBJ2-7, with D perhaps matching TRBD1 (5 bases). The CDR3 spans 16 residues. Germline CDR1 reads LNHDA; CDR2 reads SQIVND (reference sequence). The V end lost 5 bases, the J end lost 0 bases, and 17 bases lay between the germline ends. CDR3 residues: CASSPTGLTFSYEQYF. The CDR3 DNA reads TGTGCCAGTAGTCCCACAGGATTAACCTTCTCCTACGAGCAGTACTTC.

This clonotype has ten or more counts. The chain uses TRBV6-5 and TRBJ2-6, with D hard to call. V shed 0 bases and J shed 1 base, with 10 bases lying between them. The V gene's germline CDR1 is MNHEY and CDR2 SVGAGI. CDR3 length equals 17 residues. The CDR3 protein is CASSYSSLRSGANVLTF. CDR3 nucleotides: TGTGCCAGCAGTTACTCGTCGTTGCGTTCTGGGGCCAACGTCCTGACTTTC.

The chain joins TRBV28 to TRBJ1-6, with 7 bases matching TRBD1. This CDR3 is 16 amino acids long. J gave up 1 base and V 5 bases, and 5 bases lay outside the gene matches. Germline V CDR1 and CDR2: MDHEN, SYDVKM. The CDR3: CASSAWTGSYNSPLHF. CDR3 DNA sequence: TGTGCCAGCAGTGCCTGGACAGGTTCCTATAATTCACCCCTCCACTTT. The full variable domain, with the rest looked up from reference TRBV28 and TRBJ1-6, is DVKVTQSSRYLVKRTGEKVFLECVQDMDHENMFWYRQDPGLGLRLIYFSYDVKMKEKGDIPEGYSVSREKKERFSLILESASTNQTSMYLCASSAWTGSYNSPLHFGNGTRLTVT.

V and J are TRBV2 and TRBJ1-5, with D uncertain. Germline V gene sequence: CDR1 SNHLY, CDR2 FYNNEI. V lost 5 bases and J lost 6, with 20 bases in between. The CDR3 is 16 residues long. In nucleotides, the CDR3 is TGTGCCAGCAGTCGTGAGGGTGCTACCTGGAGTCAGCCCCAGCATTTT. Residues: CASSREGATWSQPQHF.

The chain employs TRBV15 and TRBJ1-2; D is perhaps TRBD1 (5 bases). CDR1 is LNHNV, CDR2 YYDKDF, per germline (reference sequence). The CDR3 runs 14 residues. V was cut by 0 bases and J by 7 bases, with 12 bases left in between. The CDR3 DNA sequence: TGTGCCACCAGCAGAGAGGCCCGGGGACGTGGCTACACCTTC. Its protein is CATSREARGRGYTF.

J is TRBJ2-5 and V is TRBV7-9; 8 nucleotides agree with TRBD2. The CDR3 loop spans 16 amino acids. Trimming took 5 bases from V and 4 from J; bases not matched to a gene: 12. CDR1 is SEHNR and CDR2 is FQNEAQ in the germline V gene (reference sequence). The CDR3 here is CASSPIGIAGRETQYF. CDR3 DNA: TGTGCCAGCAGCCCTATAGGAATAGCGGGACGAGAGACCCAGTACTTC.

The count of this clonotype is one. This chain connects TRBV10-3 to TRBJ2-7, with D possibly TRBD1 on 5 matching bases. This CDR3 has 15 residues. Germline V gene data show CDR1 as ENHRY and CDR2 as SYGVKD. V lost 10 bases, J lost 3 bases, and 22 bases lay in between. CDR3 residues: CASKLSLTGFYEQYF. CDR3 sequence (DNA): TGTGCCAGCAAATTGTCCCTAACAGGATTCTACGAGCAGTACTTC.

This clonotype was counted at least ten times. This chain connects TRBV19 to TRBJ1-5, with D possibly matching TRBD1 (5 bases). The V end lost 6 bases, the J end lost 0 bases, and 9 bases lay between the germline ends. In germline, CDR1 is LNHDA, CDR2 SQIVND (reference sequence). The CDR3 totals 14 residues. CDR3 nucleotides: TGTGCCAGTAGCAGACAGATTAGCAATCAGCCCCAGCATTTT. Amino acid sequence: CASSRQISNQPQHF. Filled out from reference TRBV19 and TRBJ1-5, the complete variable domain reads DGGITQSPKYLFRKEGQNVTLSCEQNLNHDAMYWYRQDPGQGLRLIYYSQIVNDFQKGDIAEGYSVSREKKESFPLTVTSAQKNPTAFYLCASSRQISNQPQHFGDGTRLSIL.

V usage is TRBV25-1 and J usage is TRBJ2-1, with 7 bases that match TRBD2. V shed 4 bases and J 0 bases; nucleotides not matched to a gene: 6. Germline loops: CDR1 MGHDK, CDR2 SYGVNS. CDR3 size: 16 residues. The CDR3 here is CASSGGAGSSYNEQFF. CDR3 DNA sequence: TGTGCCAGCAGTGGTGGAGCGGGGAGCTCCTACAATGAGCAGTTCTTC.

A note on this clonotype: Just one base apart from a much larger clone, this may be a read error. The DNA of the CDR3 is TGTGCCAGCAGTGAAGCGTGGGGGGTTGGGGAGACCCAGTACTTC. This codes for CASSEAWGVGETQYF. The chain recombines TRBV2 with TRBJ2-5; TRBD2 is a possible D gene (6 bases). Looked up from germline, CDR1 is SNHLY and CDR2 is FYNNEI. This CDR3 has 15 amino acids. V lost 0 bases and J lost 5, with 13 bases in between.

This clonotype was detected ten times or more. V and J are TRBV9 and TRBJ1-1; the D is unclear. V was clipped by 0 bases and J by 7 bases, with 10 bases between them. Germline V gene sequence: CDR1 SGDLS, CDR2 YYNGEE. The CDR3 contains 13 residues. CDR3 in amino acids: CASSVALDREAFF. For the CDR3, the DNA is TGTGCCAGCAGCGTAGCTCTGGACCGTGAAGCTTTCTTT.

This clonotype was seen at least ten times. This chain links TRBV19 with TRBJ1-5; D is possibly TRBD1 (5 bases). The V and J ends lost 7 bases and 4 bases respectively, with 11 bases between them. The CDR3 sequence is 13 residues long. Germline CDR1 LNHDA, CDR2 SQIVND (reference sequence). The CDR3 here is CASTGRDNQPQHF. The CDR3 DNA reads TGTGCCAGTACAGGGAGAGATAATCAGCCCCAGCATTTT.

The sample holds a few counts of this clonotype. V and J are TRBV10-2 and TRBJ2-7; TRBD1 aligns across 7 bases. The CDR3 consists of 14 residues. CDR1 WSHSY and CDR2 SAAADI come from the germline V gene. The V and J ends lost 6 bases and 4 bases, in that order; junction bases with no gene match: 9. For the CDR3, the DNA is TGCGCCAGCAGAGAGACAGGGATGGGATACGAGCAGTACTTC. Protein sequence: CASRETGMGYEQYF.